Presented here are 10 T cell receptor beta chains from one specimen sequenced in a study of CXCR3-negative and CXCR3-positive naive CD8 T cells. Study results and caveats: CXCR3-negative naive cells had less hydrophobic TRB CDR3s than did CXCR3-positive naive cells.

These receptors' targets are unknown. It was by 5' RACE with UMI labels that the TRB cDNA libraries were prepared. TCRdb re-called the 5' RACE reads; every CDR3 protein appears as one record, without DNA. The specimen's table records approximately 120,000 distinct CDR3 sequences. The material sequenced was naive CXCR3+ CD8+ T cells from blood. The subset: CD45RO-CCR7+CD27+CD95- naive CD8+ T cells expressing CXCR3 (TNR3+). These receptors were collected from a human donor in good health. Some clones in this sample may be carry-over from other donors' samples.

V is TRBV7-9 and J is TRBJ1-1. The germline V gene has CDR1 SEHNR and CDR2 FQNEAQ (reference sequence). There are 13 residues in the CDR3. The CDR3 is CASSFGQALEAFF.

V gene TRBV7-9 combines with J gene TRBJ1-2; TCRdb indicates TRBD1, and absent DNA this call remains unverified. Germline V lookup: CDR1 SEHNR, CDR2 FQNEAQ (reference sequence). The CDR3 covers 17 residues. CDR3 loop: CASSQTSGGEFVYGYTF. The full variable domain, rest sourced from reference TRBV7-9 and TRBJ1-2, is DTGVSQNPRHKITKRGQNVTFRCDPISEHNRLYWYRQTLGQGPEFLTYFQNEAQLEKSRLLSDRFSAERPKGSFSTLEIQRTEQGDSAMYLCASSQTSGGEFVYGYTFGSGTRLTVV.

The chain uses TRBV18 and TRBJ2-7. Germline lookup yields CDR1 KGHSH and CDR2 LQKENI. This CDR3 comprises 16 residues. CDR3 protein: CASPRSHVRDSYEQYF. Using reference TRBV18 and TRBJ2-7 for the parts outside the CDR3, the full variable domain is NAGVMQNPRHLVRRRGQEARLRCSPMKGHSHVYWYRQLPEEGLKFMVYLQKENIIDESGMPKERFSAEFPKEGPSILRIQQVVRGDSAAYFCASPRSHVRDSYEQYFGPGTRLTVT.

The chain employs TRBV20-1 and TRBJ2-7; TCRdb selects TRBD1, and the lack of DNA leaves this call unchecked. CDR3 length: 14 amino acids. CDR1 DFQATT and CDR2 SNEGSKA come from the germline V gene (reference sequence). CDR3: CSARDRGRPYEQYF.

CDR3 protein: CASSSRRGAGEETQYF. This chain connects TRBV7-9 to TRBJ2-5; as DNA is missing, the TRBD2 call by TCRdb cannot be tested. The CDR3 is made up of 16 amino acids. Germline lookup yields CDR1 SEHNR and CDR2 FQNEAQ (reference sequence).

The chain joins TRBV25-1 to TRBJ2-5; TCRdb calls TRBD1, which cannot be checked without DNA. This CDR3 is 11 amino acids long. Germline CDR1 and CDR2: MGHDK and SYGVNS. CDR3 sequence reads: CVTGGGETQYF.

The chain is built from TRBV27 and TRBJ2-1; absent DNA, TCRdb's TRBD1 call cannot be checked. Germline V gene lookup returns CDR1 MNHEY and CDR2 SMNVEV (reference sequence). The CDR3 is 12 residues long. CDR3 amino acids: CASSYSGLEQFF.

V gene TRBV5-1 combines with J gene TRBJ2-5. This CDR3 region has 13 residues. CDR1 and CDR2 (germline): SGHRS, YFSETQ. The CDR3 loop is CASSSLLQETQYF.

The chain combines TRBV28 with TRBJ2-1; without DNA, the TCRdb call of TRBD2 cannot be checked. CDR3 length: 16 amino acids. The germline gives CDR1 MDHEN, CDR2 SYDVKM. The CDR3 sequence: CASSFLSGRANNKQFF.

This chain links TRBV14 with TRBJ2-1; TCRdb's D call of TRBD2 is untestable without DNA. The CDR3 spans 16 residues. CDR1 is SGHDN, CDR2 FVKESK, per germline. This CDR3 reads CASSQESSGAYNEQFF.